These 32 T cell receptor beta chains were all obtained from the same sample, sequenced in a study of follicular helper T cells after annual influenza vaccination. Specified time point: 2015-2016 season, pre-vaccination. Clones were sequenced by immunoSEQ multiplex PCR, and TCRdb holds only the in-frame ones, with some missing. The table includes approximately 9,300 clones, roughly 90% detected once. Specimen: CXCR5+ CD38- circulating T follicular helper cells from blood, collected on the day of influenza vaccination. The sample's subset: circulating Tfh, non-naive CD4+CXCR5+PD-1+ (ICOS+CD38+ or ICOS-CD38-). These receptors were obtained from an adult who received the influenza vaccine.

The chain combines TRBV5-4 with TRBJ1-3; D is unresolved. The germline V and J ends were trimmed by 1 base and 0 bases, with 14 bases remaining between them. Germline V gene data show CDR1 as SGHNT and CDR2 as YYREEE (reference sequence). The CDR3 has 17 residues. This chain's CDR3 is CASSLMTYGFSGNTIYF. CDR3 bases: TGTGCCAGCAGCTTGATGACTTACGGTTTCTCTGGAAACACCATATATTTT.

The chain carries TRBV20-1 and TRBJ1-6; no reliable D call. The V end was cut by 5 bases, the J end by 4 bases, with 3 bases between. The CDR3 length is 11 residues. From germline, CDR1 is DFQATT and CDR2 SNEGSKA (reference sequence). The DNA of the CDR3 is TGCAGTGCTCAGTATAATTCACCCCTCCACTTT. This gives the protein CSAQYNSPLHF.

CDR3 in DNA: TGTGCCAGTAGTCCAAGGGCCGATGTGAATCAGCCCCAGCATTTT. Protein sequence: CASSPRADVNQPQHF. This chain links TRBV19 with TRBJ1-5; unclear D gene. The CDR3 contains 15 residues. Trimming left V 5 bases short and J 4 bases short, with 15 bases between. Germline assignment: CDR1 LNHDA and CDR2 SQIVND (reference sequence).

The chain recombines TRBV6-5 with TRBJ2-2; D possibly corresponds to TRBD1 (5 bases). Germline CDR1 MNHEY, CDR2 SVGAGI. The V end lost 5 bases, the J end lost 4 bases, and 14 bases lay between the germline ends. The CDR3 is 15 amino acids. Written as DNA, the CDR3 is TGTGCCAGCAGTGTTAAGGGGTCGGGCACCGGGGAGCTGTTTTTT. This gives the protein CASSVKGSGTGELFF.

The chain employs TRBV5-1 and TRBJ2-2, with 9 bases that match TRBD2. Trimming took 5 bases from V and 1 from J; bases not matched to a gene: 3. Germline V lookup: CDR1 SGHRS, CDR2 YFSETQ. This CDR3 contains 15 residues. CDR3 sequence reads: CASRELAGNTGELFF. CDR3 in DNA: TGCGCCAGCAGGGAACTAGCGGGGAACACCGGGGAGCTGTTTTTT.

This CDR3 reads CASSHRQGAGNTIYF. DNA for the CDR3: TGTGCCAGCTCACACAGACAGGGGGCCGGAAACACCATATATTTT. This rearrangement joins TRBV18 to TRBJ1-3, with 10 nucleotides matching TRBD1. The CDR3 is made up of 15 amino acids. Germline V CDR1 and CDR2: KGHSH, LQKENI. V was clipped by 4 bases and J by 4 bases; unmatched bases: 4.

The chain links TRBV11-2 to TRBJ2-2; a possible D gene is TRBD2 (6 bases). The CDR3 totals 16 residues. V lost 1 base and J 3 bases, leaving 12 bases between the germline ends. In germline, CDR1 is SGHAT, CDR2 FQNNGV. The DNA for the CDR3 is TGTGCCAGCAGCTTAGGGGACCGGGGGTACACCGGGGAGCTGTTTTTT. Its translation: CASSLGDRGYTGELFF.

The CDR3 sequence is CASSLGRGNTEAFF. The CDR3 DNA sequence: TGTGCCAGCAGCTTAGGTCGGGGGAACACTGAAGCTTTCTTT. The chain joins TRBV7-6 to TRBJ1-1; D gene uncertain. Trimming removed 1 base from V and 1 base from J, with 7 bases in between. The CDR3 extends over 14 amino acids. Germline V gives CDR1 SGHVS, CDR2 FNYEAQ.

The chain is built from TRBV30 and TRBJ1-2; TRBD1 aligns across 7 bases. The junction had 7 bases not matched to a gene; V was cut back by 4 bases and J by 8 bases. The CDR3 consists of 12 residues. Germline values: CDR1 GTSNPN, CDR2 SVGIG (reference sequence). DNA of the CDR3: TGTGCCTGGACCAATCAGGGGGAAGGCTACACCTTC. This translates into CAWTNQGEGYTF.

The chain uses TRBV27 and TRBJ2-1, with D possibly being TRBD2 (5 bases). This CDR3 is built from 12 residues. Germline loops: CDR1 MNHEY, CDR2 SMNVEV (reference sequence). V was trimmed by 8 bases and J by 15 bases, leaving 20 bases between them. The CDR3 is CASDLVGFEGFF. The CDR3 DNA sequence: TGTGCCAGCGATTTAGTAGGGTTTGAGGGGTTCTTC.

Only a few counts were recorded for this clone. The gene calls are TRBV10-3 and TRBJ1-6; D is unclear. Germline loops: CDR1 ENHRY, CDR2 SYGVKD. V lost 6 bases and J lost 5, with 8 bases in between. The CDR3 sequence is 13 residues long. Written as DNA, the CDR3 is TGTGCCATCAGGCAGGCAGATAATTCACCCCTCCACTTT. Translating gives CAIRQADNSPLHF.

The genes are TRBV7-9 and TRBJ2-3, with 7 bases aligning to TRBD1. The V segment lost 0 bases and the J segment 0 bases; nucleotides outside the gene matches: 3. The CDR3 sequence is 16 residues long. Germline CDR1 is SEHNR and CDR2 is FQNEAQ (reference sequence). CDR3 bases: TGTGCCAGCAGCTTAGCGCTGGGACAGAGCACAGATACGCAGTATTTT. Translation gives CASSLALGQSTDTQYF.

The chain carries TRBV27 and TRBJ2-7, with D perhaps matching TRBD2 (6 bases). Per germline, CDR1 MNHEY and CDR2 SMNVEV (reference sequence). The CDR3 length is 14 residues. The germline V and J ends were trimmed by 8 bases and 4 bases, with 18 bases remaining between them. This CDR3 is CASGGAIRGYEQYF. CDR3 in DNA: TGTGCCAGCGGTGGGGCCATCCGGGGGTACGAGCAGTACTTC.

This chain uses TRBV7-2 with TRBJ1-1; D unclear. V was clipped by 5 bases and J by 0 bases, with 4 bases between them. CDR3 length equals 12 residues. CDR1 is SGHTA, CDR2 FQGNSA, per germline. In DNA, the CDR3 is TGTGCCAGCAGCAGAGTGAACACTGAAGCTTTCTTT. This gives the protein CASSRVNTEAFF.

The chain employs TRBV18 and TRBJ2-7; D is unclear. CDR3 length equals 11 residues. Germline CDR1 and CDR2: KGHSH and LQKENI. V lost 4 bases and J 5 bases, leaving 6 bases between the germline ends. The CDR3 region is CASSLNDEQYF. CDR3 sequence (DNA): TGTGCCAGCTCACTTAATGACGAGCAGTACTTC. Full variable domain (rest looked up from reference TRBV18 and TRBJ2-7): NAGVMQNPRHLVRRRGQEARLRCSPMKGHSHVYWYRQLPEEGLKFMVYLQKENIIDESGMPKERFSAEFPKEGPSILRIQQVVRGDSAAYFCASSLNDEQYFGPGTRLTVT.

The genes are TRBV9 and TRBJ1-5; D gene ambiguous. Germline lookup yields CDR1 SGDLS and CDR2 YYNGEE. This CDR3 spans 15 amino acids. The germline V and J ends were trimmed by 1 base and 1 base, with 9 bases remaining between them. CDR3 in DNA: TGTGCCAGCAGCGTAAGCTCACAGAGCAATCAGCCCCAGCATTTT. Its translation: CASSVSSQSNQPQHF.

The V and J genes are TRBV5-1 and TRBJ1-2; no clear D gene. Trimming removed 0 bases at V and 6 bases at J, with 12 bases between. The CDR3 covers 14 residues. The germline CDR1 and CDR2 sequences are SGHRS and YFSETQ. CDR3 amino acids: CASSLAAGGNGYTF. The DNA of the CDR3 is TGCGCCAGCAGCTTGGCTGCGGGTGGGAATGGCTACACCTTC.

For this clone: A junction boundary mismatches the germline segment, possibly from a read error. V usage is TRBV6-1 and J usage is TRBJ2-2; D is perhaps TRBD1 or TRBD2 (6 bases each). The CDR3 contains 15 residues. Germline V gene sequence: CDR1 MNHNS, CDR2 SASEGT. The CDR3 is CASSEGGSGTGELFF. CDR3 nucleotides: TGTGCCAGCAGCGAAGGGGGGTCGGGGACCGGGGAGCTGTTTTTT.

The genes are TRBV5-1 and TRBJ1-4; D call uncertain. Trimming left V 4 bases short and J 1 base short, with 5 bases between. The CDR3 covers 13 residues. Per germline, CDR1 SGHRS and CDR2 YFSETQ. This CDR3 reads CASSRQTNEKLFF. CDR3 nucleotide sequence: TGCGCCAGCAGCAGGCAAACTAATGAAAAACTGTTTTTT.

This rearrangement joins TRBV19 to TRBJ2-3, with D maybe TRBD2 (7 bases). Per germline, CDR1 LNHDA and CDR2 SQIVND (reference sequence). This CDR3 has 13 residues. V lost 8 bases to trimming and J lost 2 bases, with 11 bases between them. The CDR3: CASRGANTDTQYF. In DNA form, the CDR3 reads TGTGCCAGTCGGGGGGCCAACACAGATACGCAGTATTTT.

The rearrangement joins TRBV15 to TRBJ1-3; D is unresolved. CDR3 length equals 13 residues. Germline CDR1 reads LNHNV; CDR2 reads YYDKDF (reference sequence). The V end lost 8 bases, the J end lost 4 bases, and 12 bases lay between the germline ends. In DNA, the CDR3 is TGTGCCACCTCTGGCACGGAAGGAAACACCATATATTTT. This gives the protein CATSGTEGNTIYF.

The chain combines TRBV5-6 with TRBJ2-3; no definite D call. V was clipped by 2 bases and J by 6 bases, with 13 bases between them. The germline V gene encodes CDR1 SGHDT and CDR2 YYEEEE. The CDR3 sequence is 14 residues long. CDR3 loop: CASSFAEPGDTQYF. CDR3 sequence (DNA): TGTGCCAGCAGCTTCGCGGAGCCTGGGGATACGCAGTATTTT.

The gene calls are TRBV5-1 and TRBJ1-2; 8 bases map to TRBD1. The germline V gene has CDR1 SGHRS and CDR2 YFSETQ. CDR3 length equals 16 residues. V was pared by 0 bases and J by 0 bases, with 4 bases of the junction left unmatched. CDR3 sequence reads: CASSLGQGSANYGYTF. In nucleotides, the CDR3 is TGCGCCAGCAGCTTGGGACAGGGGTCTGCTAACTATGGCTACACCTTC.

V gene TRBV4-1 combines with J gene TRBJ2-7, with D possibly being TRBD1 (5 bases). Germline V gene data show CDR1 as MGHRA and CDR2 as YSYEKL. Trimming took off 2 bases at V and 0 bases at J, with 11 bases between the two ends. The CDR3 contains 15 residues. CDR3 DNA sequence: TGCGCCAGCAGCCAATTAACAGGAGCCTCCTACGAGCAGTACTTC. Translation: CASSQLTGASYEQYF.

The chain employs TRBV5-1 and TRBJ2-7, with TRBD2 matching over 10 bases. After removal of 0 bases from V and 0 bases from J, the junction contained 0 bases not matched to a gene. Germline V lookup: CDR1 SGHRS, CDR2 YFSETQ. This CDR3 is 15 amino acids long. The CDR3 nucleotides are TGCGCCAGCAGCTTGGTAGCGGGGGGCTCCTACGAGCAGTACTTC. Encoded protein: CASSLVAGGSYEQYF.

J is TRBJ1-1 and V is TRBV5-1; no definite D call. V was cut by 4 bases and J by 5 bases, with 12 bases left in between. This CDR3 is 13 amino acids long. From germline, CDR1 is SGHRS and CDR2 YFSETQ. The CDR3 sequence is CASSDGGRTEAFF. The CDR3 nucleotides are TGCGCCAGCAGCGACGGTGGGCGGACTGAAGCTTTCTTT.

This chain links TRBV29-1 with TRBJ1-1; D gene uncertain. V lost 7 bases and J 0 bases, leaving 15 bases between the germline ends. From germline, CDR1 is SQVTM and CDR2 ANQGSEA. CDR3 length: 14 residues. The CDR3 loop is CSAARLIMNTEAFF. The CDR3 DNA reads as TGCAGCGCCGCCCGGCTCATCATGAACACTGAAGCTTTCTTT.

The V call is TRBV12-5, the J call TRBJ1-4; a possible D gene is TRBD1 (6 bases). CDR1 LGHNT and CDR2 FRNRAP come from the germline V gene. Between the trimmed V and J ends, which lost 5 bases and 4 bases, there was a span of 11 bases. The CDR3 spans 14 residues. The CDR3 protein is CASGTGQSNEKLFF. CDR3 in DNA: TGTGCTAGTGGTACCGGACAGAGTAATGAAAAACTGTTTTTT.

The J gene is TRBJ1-5, the V gene TRBV19, with D uncertain. The germline V gene has CDR1 LNHDA and CDR2 SQIVND (reference sequence). Between the trimmed V and J ends, which lost 3 bases and 3 bases, there was a span of 6 bases. The CDR3 has 13 amino acids. CDR3 loop: CASSITANQPQHF. CDR3 coding DNA: TGTGCCAGTAGTATTACCGCCAATCAGCCCCAGCATTTT.

V and J are TRBV6-6 and TRBJ1-1, with D hard to call. Germline CDR1 reads MNHNY; CDR2 reads SVGAGI (reference sequence). V lost 6 bases, J lost 3 bases, and 5 bases lay in between. CDR3 size: 11 residues. CDR3 nucleotides: TGTGCCAGCAGCCGAGACACTGAAGCTTTCTTT. This translates into CASSRDTEAFF.

The CDR3 loop reads CASSQGSRGGLTGELFF. DNA of the CDR3: TGCGCCAGCAGCCAAGGATCGCGGGGGGGCCTCACCGGGGAGCTGTTTTTT. The chain couples TRBV4-1 to TRBJ2-2; 9 bases map to TRBD2. Per germline, CDR1 MGHRA and CDR2 YSYEKL. The CDR3 runs to 17 residues. Trimming cost V 1 base and J 4 bases; bases outside gene matches: 7.

The chain uses TRBV5-6 and TRBJ1-2; D is possibly TRBD1 (5 bases). There are 14 residues in the CDR3. V shed 1 base and J shed 5 bases, with 12 bases lying between them. Germline loops: CDR1 SGHDT, CDR2 YYEEEE. The CDR3 DNA is TGTGCCAGCAGCTTGTTAGGGGTGTCTTATGGCTACACCTTC. Protein: CASSLLGVSYGYTF. Using reference TRBV5-6 and TRBJ1-2 for the parts outside the CDR3, the full variable domain is DAGVTQSPTHLIKTRGQQVTLRCSPKSGHDTVSWYQQALGQGPQFIFQYYEEEERQRGNFPDRFSGHQFPNYSSELNVNALLLGDSALYLCASSLLGVSYGYTFGSGTRLTVV.